This T cell receptor (beta chain) appears in the sequencing data of a study of cytomegalovirus exposure and HLA in healthy donors (dated by TCRdb to 2015 to 2018). Looking at the study overall: In an earlier analysis of roughly 500 of the donors, less than 350 Gb of sequence data and approximately 120 million unique TCR beta sequences from about 179 million T cells were reported. The study combined high-throughput TCR immunosequencing, statistical association of individual TCRs with disease status, and machine learning to predict cytomegalovirus infection status. Alongside the repertoire data, information on donor age, sex, ethnicity and CMV serostatus was compiled. An earlier analysis of a few hundred of the donors applied high-throughput TCR beta sequencing to assess whether each TCR beta V gene segment acted as functional or pseudogenic. All discovery cohort repertoires had been generated on a single sequencing platform. HLA typing included class I and class II loci at four-digit resolution. A separate validation cohort of roughly 110 different subjects was used in addition to the roughly 670-subject first cohort. The study profiled the T cell repertoires of approximately 700 subjects by immunosequencing and related them to cytomegalovirus serostatus. In the later analysis, no new phenotypic data were used to find candidate immune exposures; instead, reliance was placed on TCR beta sequences and their occurrence across donors. The number of typed donors differed by locus: roughly 629-640 for A, B, C, DRB1 and DQB1; 522 for DQA1; some 590 for DPA1; and roughly 470 for DPB1. The study aimed to test whether signatures of past pathogen exposure could be identified by cataloging public T cell receptors. Across around 400 genotyped donors of the cohort, an average of roughly 200,000 unique TCR beta nucleotide sequences per donor were sequenced, and roughly 17% of those sequences were non-productive. Four to six DR-DQ haplotypes were handled as single units for association and clustering, since linkage in the cohort was strong. To study patterns of TCR occurrence, a later analysis re-analyzed previously published TCR beta repertoires from around 670 donors and added high-resolution HLA genotyping. Roughly 300 gigabases of sequencing data and some 85 million unique TCR sequences were included in an early release covering 550 to 650 HLA-typed donors. A later genetic analysis took genome-wide SNP genotypes for about 55% of the roughly 700 donors and used that subset as a discovery cohort. Among the roughly 400 genotyped donors, about 83% belonged to the genetic ancestry cluster associated with self-reported Caucasian donors. What the research found in general, with its limitations: At a false discovery rate of 0.05, a later analysis linked 16,000 or so TCR beta sequences to specific HLA alleles. Because HLA typing was missing for some donors at each locus, association tests included only the typed subset. A later analysis found that TCR association rates varied across HLA loci, with DRB1 alleles showing the most associated TCRs and HLA-C alleles the fewest. The authors suggested that the approach could potentially be generalized to other disease states and immunological phenotypes. Several of the top co-occurrence clusters appeared to be linked to parvovirus B19, influenza, CMV and Epstein-Barr virus, according to a later analysis. According to a later genetic analysis, donors in an Asian-associated ancestry cluster had fewer N-insertions in productive TCRs than the approximately 700-donor mean. Because counts were too low, about 15 rarely observed V segments, including chromosome 9 orphons, were left out of the earlier analysis of some 600 of the donors. For the cohort, immune exposure information was limited to CMV serostatus. Correlated functional status among segregating V segments might reflect linkage disequilibrium, but an unknown experimental factor could not be ruled out. Most TCR sequences were observed very rarely across donors, whereas some public TCRs were present in many individuals. The presence/absence analyses assumed that sequencing depth was roughly uniform across donors, and that assumption may not be true. An association between a missense DCLRE1C variant and V-gene and J-gene trimming of TCR beta chains was found in a later genetic analysis and replicated in an independent cohort. In the study, approximately 150 TCR beta chains were listed as associated with cytomegalovirus. Strong co-occurrence of HLA alleles, especially DR and DQ, made assigning TCR associations to individual alleles difficult. A cluster of highly shared sequence variants was judged likely to represent a technical artifact of the sequencing pipeline. Three of the identified cytomegalovirus-associated TCR beta chains were confirmed in vitro to be specific for cytomegalovirus antigens. In a later analysis, HLA-associated TCR beta chains showed more clonal expansion and lower generation probabilities than non-associated chains that were equally common. In this cohort, only TCR beta chains were sequenced, and detectable features were limited by the absence of alpha or paired-chain data. Some IMGT-functional V segments, including TRBV6-2 and TRBV6-3, could not be told apart with the 87-base-pair reads, so those segments were excluded. The classifier was reported to diagnose cytomegalovirus status with high specificity and sensitivity in both the original cohort and the validation cohort. An earlier analysis of several hundred of the donors showed that most TCR beta V segments appeared in productive rearrangements either about 87% or about 30% of the time, which broadly matched IMGT annotations. A further reported finding was that TCR beta sequences accurately predicted the HLA-A and HLA-B alleles for most subjects in the first cohort. According to a later analysis, most CMV-associated TCR beta chains appeared to be HLA-restricted, and the HLA associations seemed to be driven largely by CMV exposure.

In the case of this clone: This clone's antigen is unknown. No base quality values were provided; no much bigger clone lies one nucleotide off.

The cohort comprised some 700 healthy bone marrow donors. Cohort members were all nominally healthy when sampled, although unrecorded immune exposures were likely present. The donor was CMV seronegative and was included in the group of 352 seronegative cohort members. Each donor provided a peripheral blood sample, and peripheral blood mononuclear cells were used for TCR beta sequencing. Genomic DNA was extracted from the blood cell samples with the Qiagen DNeasy Blood Extraction Kit. Library preparation employed the immunoSEQ multiplex PCR assay. A mixture of 60 forward primers for TCR Vbeta segments and 13 reverse primers for TCR Jbeta segments was used in the multiplex PCR. The CDR3 region of rearranged TCR beta genes was amplified from genomic DNA with a multiplex PCR assay. The Illumina HiSeq System was used to sequence the amplified TCR beta libraries as 87-base-pair reads. Per the authors' processing: A later analysis counted some 80 million unique TCR beta chains across the 650 to 800 repertoires, and roughly 10 million of these chains were shared by at least two donors. Raw reads were error-corrected and collapsed into unique sequences by a nearest-neighbor algorithm in which closely related sequences were merged to remove PCR and sequencing errors. To assign V, D and J gene segments, CDR3 sequences were aligned to IMGT reference sequences. For a sequence to be retained, a match of at least six nucleotides was required to both a V gene segment and a J gene segment. Rearrangements were classified as productive when the CDR3 lacked stop codons and remained in frame with V and J, and all other rearrangements were classified as non-productive. Following IMGT convention, CDR3 was defined as the stretch from the second conserved V-encoded cysteine up to the conserved J-encoded phenylalanine. The earlier analysis of about 500 of the donors excluded sequences that lacked an unambiguous match to a single V gene segment. An earlier analysis of about 590 of the donors classified V segments as functional when productive rearrangements were above 56.7% and as segregating when the standard deviation between donors was above 5%. A statistical classification framework was built for diagnosing cytomegalovirus status from the catalog of TCR beta chain sequences. In a later analysis, TCR nucleotide sequences were compared against IMGT/GENE-DB human TR gene sequences so that V and J genes could be assigned. In a later analysis, CDR3 sequences and most-parsimonious VDJ recombination scenarios were assigned using the TCRdist pipeline. In a later analysis, every TCR beta chain was defined by the combination of its CDR3 amino acid sequence and its V-gene family, and reads without a unique V-gene family were dropped. A later analysis removed roughly 590 highly shared, low-generation-probability nucleotide sequences to deal with suspected cross-contamination and a sequencing artifact. For each public chain, a later analysis derived a clonal expansion index from normalized ranks of inferred template counts within each repertoire. Generation probabilities in a later analysis came from a VDJ recombination model fitted to out-of-frame rearrangements, and those results were checked against IGoR. In a later analysis, hypergeometric tests were used to score TCR-TCR, TCR-HLA and TCR-CMV co-occurrence, with a repertoire-size bias correction applied to TCR pairs. In a later analysis, false discovery rates were estimated by permuting HLA or CMV assignments 20 times. A later analysis grouped co-occurring TCRs with DBSCAN, adding TCRdist sequence similarity when clustering within HLA-allele-positive subsets. Repertoires with fewer than 30,000 or more than 120,000 public chains, plus five repertoires with anomalous nucleotide sharing, were excluded from co-occurrence clustering. Held by TCRdb, this immuneACCESS table contains in-frame sequences only and omits some clones. Under half of the omission traces to an unresolved V gene where checked; the cause of the rest is unknown. The D gene and trimming were derived from the DNA, and the V and J assignments and clone size from that table. Within this sample are some 190,000 clones, with 75% to 85% of them counted one time only. Around 1.5% of the sample comes from the top ten.

From the cysteine up to the phenylalanine, the CDR3 has a length of 14 residues. Left in the record is the CDR3 DNA by itself, 42 bases read in frame from the first base. The germline V gene (reference sequence) provides CDR1 LNHDA and CDR2 SQIVND. The germline V end is reduced by 3 bases and the J end by 3 bases; junction bases left unmatched: 3. In this chain, TRBV19 is recombined with TRBJ2-7; TRBD1 aligns with 9 central bases. The sequence derives from a man younger than 35 in good health and CMV-seronegative. The specimen was PBMCs. The DNA sequence is as follows: TGTGCCAGTAGTATGGACAGGGGAATCTACGAGCAGTACTTC. Translated, it reads CASSMDRGIYEQYF.